This paragraph covers one T cell receptor beta chain sequence. What it binds is unknown. Germline V gives CDR1 LNHDA, CDR2 SQIVND (reference sequence). With 10 bases clipped from V and 2 bases from J, the junction kept 6 bases outside the gene matches. The CDR3 is 14 amino acids. Only in-frame clones appear in the TCRdb table, and some are missing; sequencing was by immunoSEQ multiplex PCR. The table has some 37,000 clones, 74% seen once; the top ten hold around 6.1%. Patient tissue came from resections in Japan or China, 2014–2017. Each case's diagnosis was confirmed by two pathologists on H&E. The data originate from a study of immune evolution from preneoplasia to lung adenocarcinoma. Study-level results: From normal lung to invasive adenocarcinoma, top clone frequencies appeared to decrease. Compared with EGFR-mutant or double wild-type lesions, KRAS-mutant nodules were more clonal.

The sequence was collected from a person between 60 and 70 years old with lung adenocarcinoma. The sample taken for sequencing was FFPE invasive lung adenocarcinoma tissue. V usage is TRBV19 and J usage is TRBJ2-1; 9 bases agree with TRBD1. For the CDR3, the DNA is TGTGCCACCATGGACAGGGGTACCTACAATGAGCAGTTCTTC. This sequence encodes CATMDRGTYNEQFF.